This T cell receptor beta chain was captured by sequencing in a study of shared T cell receptors in the human thymus. The repertoire was sequenced with immunoSEQ multiplex PCR; TCRdb's copy has only in-frame clones and lacks some. The profile shows 640,000 or so clones, about 89% of them singletons. The V end was cut by 4 bases, the J end by 5 bases, with 8 bases between. The germline V gene encodes CDR1 SGHVS and CDR2 FNYEAQ. This CDR3 has 12 residues. The data were also submitted as part of a second study, on human thymus T cells. As that study records: The thymus was resected at corrective cardiac surgery.

This receptor was identified in a boy less than two years old with a congenital heart defect. The J gene is TRBJ1-1, the V gene TRBV7-6; weak D call: TRBD1 (5 bases). Sequenced sample: thymocytes. CDR3 region: CASSSGGTEAFF. The CDR3 DNA follows: TGTGCCAGCAGCTCCGGGGGGACTGAAGCTTTCTTT.